Sequencing of this TCR beta chain was carried out in a study of kidney transplant recipient with SARS-CoV-2 infection. For this clonotype: A read error is possible here, since a much larger clone lies one base away.

TCRdb used MiXCR to reprocess the reads, holding one entry per CDR3 protein. The sample gives about 250,000 distinct CDR3 sequences, about 30% of which show up once; around 6.8% is in the top ten. The sequenced sample was a blood sample, obtained at baseline and around day 120 from a kidney transplant recipient. This sequence originates from a young adult male patient who had COVID-19 and was a kidney transplant recipient. The T cells may partly be graft donor cells.

CDR3 sequence: CASSLRLATNTGELFF. CDR3 DNA: TGTGCCAGCAGTTTGAGGCTAGCGACCAACACCGGGGAGCTGTTTTTT. The rearrangement links TRBV27 to TRBJ2-2; a possible D gene is TRBD2 (6 bases). The CDR3 extends over 16 amino acids. CDR1 is MNHEY, CDR2 SMNVEV, per germline (reference sequence). Trimming took 3 bases from V and 2 from J, leaving 13 bases between them.